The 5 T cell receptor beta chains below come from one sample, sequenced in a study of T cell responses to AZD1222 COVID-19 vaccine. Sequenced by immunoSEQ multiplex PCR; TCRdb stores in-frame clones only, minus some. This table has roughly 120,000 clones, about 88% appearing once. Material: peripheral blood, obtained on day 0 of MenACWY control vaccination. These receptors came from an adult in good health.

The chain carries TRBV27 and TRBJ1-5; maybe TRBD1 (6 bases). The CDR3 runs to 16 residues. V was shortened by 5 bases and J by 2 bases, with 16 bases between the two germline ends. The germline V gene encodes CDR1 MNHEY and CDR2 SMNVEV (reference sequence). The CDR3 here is CASSTLRGWGNQPQHF. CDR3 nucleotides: TGTGCCAGCAGTACCCTCAGGGGATGGGGCAATCAGCCCCAGCATTTT.

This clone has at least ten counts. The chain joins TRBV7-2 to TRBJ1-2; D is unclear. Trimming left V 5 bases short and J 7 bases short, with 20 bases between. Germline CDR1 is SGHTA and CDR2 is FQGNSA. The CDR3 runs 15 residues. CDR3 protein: CASSRFLLLRGGYTF. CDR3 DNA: TGTGCCAGCAGCCGTTTCCTACTCCTCCGGGGTGGCTACACCTTC.

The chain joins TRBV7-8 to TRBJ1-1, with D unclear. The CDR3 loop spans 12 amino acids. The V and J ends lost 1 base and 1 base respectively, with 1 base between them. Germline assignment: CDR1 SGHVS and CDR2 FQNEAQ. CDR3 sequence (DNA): TGTGCCAGCAGCTTAGAGAACACTGAAGCTTTCTTT. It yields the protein CASSLENTEAFF.

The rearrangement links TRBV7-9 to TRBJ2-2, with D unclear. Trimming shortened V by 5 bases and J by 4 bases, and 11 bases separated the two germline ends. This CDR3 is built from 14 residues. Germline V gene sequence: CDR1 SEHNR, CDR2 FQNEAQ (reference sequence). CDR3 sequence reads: CASSMDLSTGELFF. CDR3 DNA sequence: TGTGCCAGCAGCATGGACCTGAGCACCGGGGAGCTGTTTTTT.

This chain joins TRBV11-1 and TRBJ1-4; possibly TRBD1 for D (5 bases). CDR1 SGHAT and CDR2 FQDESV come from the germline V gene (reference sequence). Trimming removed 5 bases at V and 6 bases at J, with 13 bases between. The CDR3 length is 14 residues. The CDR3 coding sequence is TGTGCCAGCAGCCTGACACGAGGGGATGAAAAACTGTTTTTT. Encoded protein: CASSLTRGDEKLFF.